Listed below are T cell receptor beta chains from one sample, sequenced in a study of PD-L1 blockade in urothelial cancer. Measured with immunoSEQ multiplex PCR; TCRdb has only the in-frame clones, and not every one. Here the sample spans around 100,000 clones, over 75% being singletons. The specimen comprised PBMCs, sampled around atezolizumab (anti-PD-L1) treatment. The receptors were sampled from a man in his fifties or sixties with urothelial cancer. Both conserved end residues are part of each CDR3. The order of the fields is D gene, J gene, V gene, clone size, CDR3 protein, CDR3 DNA. D genes are given only for firm matches. The size field is filled for only some rows; it gives once, few, many or a size class.

d_call: TRBD1
j_call: TRBJ2-2
v_call: TRBV30
clone_size: once
cdr3_aa: CAWSVPRQGTGELFF
cdr3_nt: TGTGCCTGGAGTGTACCTCGACAGGGCACCGGGGAGCTGTTTTTT

d_call: -
j_call: TRBJ2-2
v_call: TRBV4-3
clone_size: once
cdr3_aa: CASSQVGLENTGELFF
cdr3_nt: TGCGCCAGCAGCCAAGTTGGGCTCGAGAACACCGGGGAGCTGTTTTTT

d_call: TRBD2
j_call: TRBJ2-7
v_call: TRBV7-7
clone_size: -
cdr3_aa: CASSPLTGRLAGNYEQYF
cdr3_nt: TGTGCTAGCAGCCCCCTGACAGGGCGGCTAGCGGGAAACTACGAGCAGTACTTC

d_call: TRBD2
j_call: TRBJ2-1
v_call: TRBV2
clone_size: -
cdr3_aa: CASSDPGLDINNEQFF
cdr3_nt: TGTGCCAGCAGCGATCCGGGACTAGATATAAACAATGAGCAGTTCTTC

d_call: TRBD2
j_call: TRBJ2-5
v_call: TRBV6-1
clone_size: -
cdr3_aa: CASIAGGRETQYF
cdr3_nt: TGTGCCAGCATAGCGGGGGGGCGAGAGACCCAGTACTTC

d_call: -
j_call: TRBJ2-3
v_call: TRBV28
clone_size: -
cdr3_aa: CASSSPPGQGGSTDTQYF
cdr3_nt: TGTGCCAGCAGTAGCCCCCCCGGGCAGGGAGGATCCACAGATACGCAGTATTTT

d_call: -
j_call: TRBJ1-4
v_call: TRBV28
clone_size: -
cdr3_aa: CASSFQGTTGPNFATNEKLFF
cdr3_nt: TGTGCCAGCAGTTTTCAGGGAACGACAGGCCCTAATTTTGCAACTAATGAAAAACTGTTTTTT

d_call: TRBD1
j_call: TRBJ2-5
v_call: TRBV29-1
clone_size: -
cdr3_aa: CSGRQGRETQYF
cdr3_nt: TGCAGCGGTCGACAGGGCCGAGAGACCCAGTACTTC

d_call: TRBD1
j_call: TRBJ1-2
v_call: TRBV28
clone_size: -
cdr3_aa: CASREMGTGIDGYTF
cdr3_nt: TGTGCCAGCCGAGAGATGGGGACAGGCATCGACGGCTACACCTTC

d_call: TRBD1
j_call: TRBJ1-2
v_call: TRBV7-8
clone_size: -
cdr3_aa: CASSSSGTEKYGYTF
cdr3_nt: TGTGCCAGCAGTTCCTCCGGGACAGAGAAATATGGCTACACCTTC

d_call: -
j_call: TRBJ1-1
v_call: TRBV19
clone_size: few
cdr3_aa: CASSMDRLNTEAFF
cdr3_nt: TGTGCCAGTAGTATGGACAGATTGAACACTGAAGCTTTCTTT

d_call: -
j_call: TRBJ2-2
v_call: TRBV11-2
clone_size: -
cdr3_aa: CASSSQVPGELFF
cdr3_nt: TGTGCCAGCAGCTCACAGGTTCCCGGGGAGCTGTTTTTT

d_call: TRBD1
j_call: TRBJ1-2
v_call: TRBV10-2
clone_size: once
cdr3_aa: CASRGTASSYGYTF
cdr3_nt: TGCGCCAGCAGAGGGACAGCTTCCTCTTATGGCTACACCTTC

d_call: -
j_call: TRBJ1-2
v_call: TRBV4-1
clone_size: -
cdr3_aa: CASSFQGLDGYTF
cdr3_nt: TGCGCCAGCAGCTTCCAGGGCCTGGATGGCTACACCTTC

d_call: TRBD1
j_call: TRBJ1-4
v_call: TRBV5-1
clone_size: -
cdr3_aa: CASSLGDRGQHEKLFF
cdr3_nt: TGCGCCAGCAGCTTGGGGGACAGGGGGCAGCATGAAAAACTGTTTTTT

d_call: -
j_call: TRBJ2-3
v_call: TRBV6-5
clone_size: -
cdr3_aa: CASSYGGTSTDTQYF
cdr3_nt: TGTGCCAGCAGTTATGGCGGGACTAGCACAGATACGCAGTATTTT

d_call: TRBD1
j_call: TRBJ2-2
v_call: TRBV19
clone_size: once
cdr3_aa: CASSINGQGRTGELFF
cdr3_nt: TGTGCCAGTAGTATTAACGGACAGGGGAGGACCGGGGAGCTGTTTTTT

d_call: -
j_call: TRBJ2-5
v_call: TRBV5-6
clone_size: -
cdr3_aa: CASSLVWGRETQYF
cdr3_nt: TGTGCCAGCAGCTTGGTCTGGGGGAGGGAGACCCAGTACTTC

d_call: -
j_call: TRBJ2-5
v_call: TRBV2
clone_size: -
cdr3_aa: CASSTVGLQETQYF
cdr3_nt: TGTGCCAGCAGTACTGTGGGCCTCCAAGAGACCCAGTACTTC

d_call: -
j_call: TRBJ2-2
v_call: TRBV11-1
clone_size: -
cdr3_aa: CASSFGVTGELFF
cdr3_nt: TGTGCCAGCAGCTTCGGAGTAACCGGGGAGCTGTTTTTT

d_call: -
j_call: TRBJ1-1
v_call: TRBV4-2
clone_size: -
cdr3_aa: CASSQVAGENTEAFF
cdr3_nt: TGTGCCAGCAGCCAAGTCGCGGGGGAGAACACTGAAGCTTTCTTT

d_call: TRBD2
j_call: TRBJ2-1
v_call: TRBV6-5
clone_size: -
cdr3_aa: CASSSSLAGGLDEQFF
cdr3_nt: TGTGCCAGCAGTTCTTCACTAGCGGGGGGCCTGGATGAGCAGTTCTTC

d_call: TRBD1
j_call: TRBJ2-1
v_call: TRBV19
clone_size: -
cdr3_aa: CASSKDRGANEQFF
cdr3_nt: TGTGCCAGTAGTAAGGACAGGGGGGCCAATGAGCAGTTCTTC

d_call: -
j_call: TRBJ2-2
v_call: TRBV5-1
clone_size: -
cdr3_aa: CASSLDSNTGELFF
cdr3_nt: TGCGCCAGCAGCTTGGACAGTAACACCGGGGAGCTGTTTTTT

d_call: -
j_call: TRBJ1-1
v_call: TRBV10-3
clone_size: -
cdr3_aa: CAISGPRGNTEAFF
cdr3_nt: TGTGCCATCAGTGGACCCCGGGGGAACACTGAAGCTTTCTTT

d_call: TRBD1
j_call: TRBJ1-2
v_call: TRBV7-2
clone_size: -
cdr3_aa: CASSLHSAGTGGGYTF
cdr3_nt: TGTGCCAGCAGCTTACACTCCGCCGGGACAGGGGGGGGCTACACCTTC

d_call: TRBD2
j_call: TRBJ2-1
v_call: TRBV9
clone_size: -
cdr3_aa: CASSVQVVRTSGKSSYNEQFF
cdr3_nt: TGTGCCAGCAGCGTACAGGTAGTAAGGACTAGCGGCAAAAGCTCCTACAATGAGCAGTTCTTC

d_call: TRBD1
j_call: TRBJ2-7
v_call: TRBV5-6
clone_size: -
cdr3_aa: CASSLGQGGYEQYF
cdr3_nt: TGTGCCAGCAGCCTCGGACAGGGTGGCTACGAGCAGTACTTC

d_call: TRBD1
j_call: TRBJ2-1
v_call: TRBV7-2
clone_size: -
cdr3_aa: CASSLVKGAYEQFF
cdr3_nt: TGTGCCAGCAGCTTAGTTAAGGGGGCCTATGAGCAGTTCTTC

d_call: -
j_call: TRBJ1-4
v_call: TRBV27
clone_size: once
cdr3_aa: CASSLRPTAVHVEKLFF
cdr3_nt: TGTGCCAGCAGTTTAAGGCCGACAGCCGTTCATGTTGAAAAACTGTTTTTT

d_call: TRBD1
j_call: TRBJ2-2
v_call: TRBV5-1
clone_size: -
cdr3_aa: CASSTPTGEGDTGELFF
cdr3_nt: TGCGCCAGCAGCACCCCTACAGGGGAAGGGGACACCGGGGAGCTGTTTTTT

d_call: -
j_call: TRBJ2-5
v_call: TRBV7-3
clone_size: -
cdr3_aa: CASSSTGIGTQYF
cdr3_nt: TGTGCCAGCAGCAGCACAGGGATAGGGACCCAGTACTTC